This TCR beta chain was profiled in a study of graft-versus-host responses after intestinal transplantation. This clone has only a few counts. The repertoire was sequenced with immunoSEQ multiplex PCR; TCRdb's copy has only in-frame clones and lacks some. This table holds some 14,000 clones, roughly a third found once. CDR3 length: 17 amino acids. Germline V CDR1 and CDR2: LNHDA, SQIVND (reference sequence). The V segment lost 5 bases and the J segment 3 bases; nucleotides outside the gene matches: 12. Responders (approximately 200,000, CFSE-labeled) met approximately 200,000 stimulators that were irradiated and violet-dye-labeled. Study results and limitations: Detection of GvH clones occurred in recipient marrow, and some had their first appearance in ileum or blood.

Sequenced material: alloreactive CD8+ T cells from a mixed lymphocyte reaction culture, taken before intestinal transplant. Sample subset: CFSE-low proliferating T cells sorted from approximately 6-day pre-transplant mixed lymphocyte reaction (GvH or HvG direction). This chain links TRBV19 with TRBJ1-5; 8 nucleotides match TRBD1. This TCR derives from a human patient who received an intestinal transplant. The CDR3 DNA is TGTGCCAGTAGTTTAACAGGGGGAGAAAGGTTCAATCAGCCCCAGCATTTT. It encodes CASSLTGGERFNQPQHF.